The entry that follows covers one T cell receptor (beta chain) sequence. The target of this receptor is not known. No base-level quality is on record; no much larger clone is a single base apart. The immunoSEQ hsTCRB Kit, with multiplexed V- and J-gene primers, was used to amplify TCR-beta CDR3 regions from genomic DNA. Unique DNA barcodes were added in a second PCR, and the samples were pooled together with a negative control and a positive control. An Illumina MiSeq running a 150-cycle paired-end protocol was used to sequence the pooled TCR-beta libraries. Under the source paper's analysis protocol: Raw sequencing data were processed by Adaptive Biotechnologies into a report with normalized, annotated TCR-beta repertoires. To compute T-cell density, TCR-beta templates were normalized to usable DNA, with usable DNA estimated through amplification of housekeeping genes. Richness was the count of unique rearrangements, and clonality was defined as 1 minus Pielou's evenness. In its TCRdb copy, this immuneACCESS table keeps in-frame sequences only and misses some clones. Where compared with another copy, unresolved V genes explain less than half of these, and the others have no known cause. The DNA gave D and trimming, while V, J and clone size come from that table. A total of about 2,300 clones appear in this sample, around 82% of them only once. The leading ten clones occupy roughly 5% of the sample.

The data stem from a study of T cells and copy number aberrations in small-cell lung cancer listed by TCRdb under 2021. Context from the whole study: TCR repertoire sequencing was paired with whole-exome sequencing of the same tumor regions to relate T cell metrics to mutations and copy number aberrations. Tumor TCR data were available for about 17 patients, and TCR data from both tumor and normal tissue were available for 14 patients.

Ends trimmed: V by 4 bases, J by 8 bases; bases unmatched to a gene: 19. From the cysteine up to the phenylalanine, the CDR3 has a length of 17 residues. Only the CDR3 region is kept as DNA, spanning 51 bases read in frame from base 1. The germline V gene supplies CDR1 KGHSH and CDR2 LQKENI. Patients with limited-stage small-cell lung cancer who underwent surgical resection in Hangzhou, China, between the late 2000s and the early 2020s were included as donors. All donors had upfront surgery without preoperative chemotherapy or radiotherapy, and none received immunotherapy before or after surgery. Each of the 15 to 20 patients in the sequenced cohort was a smoker or a heavy second-hand smoker. Adjacent normal lung tissue was taken at least 2 cm away from the tumor margin, and two pathologists confirmed morphologically that the tissue was free of malignant cells. To characterize heterogeneity of the T cell repertoire, the study applied multi-region TCR-beta sequencing to resected limited-stage small-cell lung cancers and to tumor-adjacent lung tissue. The AllPrep DNA/RNA FFPE Kit (Qiagen) was used to extract genomic DNA from the FFPE tissue.

The full study reports these points: Compared with adjacent lung tissue, tumors showed lower T-cell density, richness and clonality, although the density difference was not significant. Every specimen was formalin-fixed paraffin-embedded tissue, a material known to introduce sequencing artifacts. Because surgical resection is uncommon in small-cell lung cancer, the study was limited by a small sample size, and the findings need validation.

Sequenced sample: normal tissue next to the tumor. The sequence came from a woman aged 50 to 65 with small cell lung cancer. The rearranged chain carries TRBV18 and TRBJ1-2; 7 central bases correspond to TRBD1. CDR3 protein: CASSRDSPHERWIGYTF. The DNA sequence follows: TGTGCCAGCTCACGGGACAGTCCACACGAGAGGTGGATCGGCTACACCTTC.